Sequencing of this TCR beta chain was carried out in a study of blood T cells in healthy people across ages. A sample-barcoded 5' primer and a J-beta primer mix were used in a second PCR of about 6 to 11 cycles. TCRdb re-derived calls from the 5' RACE reads in MiXCR, one entry per CDR3 protein. The table lists a few hundred thousand distinct CDR3 sequences, about 49% of them singletons. The CDR3 runs 13 residues. Germline lookup yields CDR1 LNHNV and CDR2 YYDKDF (reference sequence). J lost 9 bases, V lost 2 bases, and 6 bases had no gene match. Specimen: blood. This chain connects TRBV15 to TRBJ1-1; 7 bases align to TRBD1. The clonotype was recovered from a man aged 55 to 69 in good health. The CDR3 DNA follows: TGTGCCACCAGCAGACCGGACAGGCATAAAGCTTTCTTT. Translating it yields CATSRPDRHKAFF.